This T cell receptor (beta chain) was sequenced in a study of blood T cells in healthy people across ages. A second PCR of 7 to 11 cycles used a sample-barcoded 5' primer and a J-beta primer mix. Sequencing recovered at least 2.5 million CDR3-containing paired-end reads from each sample. TCRdb reprocessed the 5' RACE reads with MiXCR, giving one entry per CDR3 protein. In the table there are approximately 1.5 million distinct CDR3 sequences, roughly two fifths of which are singletons. To note about this clonotype: The antigen remains unidentified.

J was trimmed by 6 bases and V by 0 bases; bases with no gene match: 3. The germline CDR1 and CDR2 sequences are SEHNR and FQNEAQ (reference sequence). The CDR3 loop spans 15 amino acids. There were at least 6 micrograms of total RNA extracted from every sample. Study outcomes and limitations: Among T cells, TCR beta diversity per million cells dropped roughly linearly as age rose.

This clonotype was obtained from a woman between 18 and 29 years old in good health. The V call is TRBV7-9, the J call TRBJ2-7, with 12 bases identical to TRBD2. What was sequenced was blood. The CDR3 DNA is TGTGCCAGCAGCTTAGCGACTAGCGGGAGATCCGAGCAGTACTTC. It specifies CASSLATSGRSEQYF.